The clone carrying this TCR beta chain has just a few counts. Its antigen remains unidentified. CD45RO-negative, CCR7-selected cells formed the naive CD8 fraction, which excluded terminally differentiated effector memory CD45RA+ cells. Investigators spread the genomic DNA of each subset evenly over several immunoSEQ plates. This table comes from immunoSEQ multiplex PCR, and its TCRdb copy is limited to in-frame clones, with some not included. The sample contains around 600,000 clones, 90% to 95% of which appear only once. The sample is drawn from a study of shared clonotypes between healthy human individuals. General study findings and limits: For naive CD4 cells, around 5.1% of clonotypes were shared across several donors.

The V end lost 7 bases, the J end lost 3 bases, and 15 bases lay between the germline ends. The CDR3 consists of 14 residues. Germline lookup yields CDR1 MDHEN and CDR2 SYDVKM. The rearrangement links TRBV28 to TRBJ1-2; no clear D. The receptor was derived from a woman aged 25 to 39 in good health. The sequenced material came from naive CD8+ T cells sorted from blood. The CDR3 loop reads CASTLGLLHYGYTF. In nucleotides, the CDR3 is TGTGCCAGCACCCTGGGGTTGCTACACTATGGCTACACCTTC.